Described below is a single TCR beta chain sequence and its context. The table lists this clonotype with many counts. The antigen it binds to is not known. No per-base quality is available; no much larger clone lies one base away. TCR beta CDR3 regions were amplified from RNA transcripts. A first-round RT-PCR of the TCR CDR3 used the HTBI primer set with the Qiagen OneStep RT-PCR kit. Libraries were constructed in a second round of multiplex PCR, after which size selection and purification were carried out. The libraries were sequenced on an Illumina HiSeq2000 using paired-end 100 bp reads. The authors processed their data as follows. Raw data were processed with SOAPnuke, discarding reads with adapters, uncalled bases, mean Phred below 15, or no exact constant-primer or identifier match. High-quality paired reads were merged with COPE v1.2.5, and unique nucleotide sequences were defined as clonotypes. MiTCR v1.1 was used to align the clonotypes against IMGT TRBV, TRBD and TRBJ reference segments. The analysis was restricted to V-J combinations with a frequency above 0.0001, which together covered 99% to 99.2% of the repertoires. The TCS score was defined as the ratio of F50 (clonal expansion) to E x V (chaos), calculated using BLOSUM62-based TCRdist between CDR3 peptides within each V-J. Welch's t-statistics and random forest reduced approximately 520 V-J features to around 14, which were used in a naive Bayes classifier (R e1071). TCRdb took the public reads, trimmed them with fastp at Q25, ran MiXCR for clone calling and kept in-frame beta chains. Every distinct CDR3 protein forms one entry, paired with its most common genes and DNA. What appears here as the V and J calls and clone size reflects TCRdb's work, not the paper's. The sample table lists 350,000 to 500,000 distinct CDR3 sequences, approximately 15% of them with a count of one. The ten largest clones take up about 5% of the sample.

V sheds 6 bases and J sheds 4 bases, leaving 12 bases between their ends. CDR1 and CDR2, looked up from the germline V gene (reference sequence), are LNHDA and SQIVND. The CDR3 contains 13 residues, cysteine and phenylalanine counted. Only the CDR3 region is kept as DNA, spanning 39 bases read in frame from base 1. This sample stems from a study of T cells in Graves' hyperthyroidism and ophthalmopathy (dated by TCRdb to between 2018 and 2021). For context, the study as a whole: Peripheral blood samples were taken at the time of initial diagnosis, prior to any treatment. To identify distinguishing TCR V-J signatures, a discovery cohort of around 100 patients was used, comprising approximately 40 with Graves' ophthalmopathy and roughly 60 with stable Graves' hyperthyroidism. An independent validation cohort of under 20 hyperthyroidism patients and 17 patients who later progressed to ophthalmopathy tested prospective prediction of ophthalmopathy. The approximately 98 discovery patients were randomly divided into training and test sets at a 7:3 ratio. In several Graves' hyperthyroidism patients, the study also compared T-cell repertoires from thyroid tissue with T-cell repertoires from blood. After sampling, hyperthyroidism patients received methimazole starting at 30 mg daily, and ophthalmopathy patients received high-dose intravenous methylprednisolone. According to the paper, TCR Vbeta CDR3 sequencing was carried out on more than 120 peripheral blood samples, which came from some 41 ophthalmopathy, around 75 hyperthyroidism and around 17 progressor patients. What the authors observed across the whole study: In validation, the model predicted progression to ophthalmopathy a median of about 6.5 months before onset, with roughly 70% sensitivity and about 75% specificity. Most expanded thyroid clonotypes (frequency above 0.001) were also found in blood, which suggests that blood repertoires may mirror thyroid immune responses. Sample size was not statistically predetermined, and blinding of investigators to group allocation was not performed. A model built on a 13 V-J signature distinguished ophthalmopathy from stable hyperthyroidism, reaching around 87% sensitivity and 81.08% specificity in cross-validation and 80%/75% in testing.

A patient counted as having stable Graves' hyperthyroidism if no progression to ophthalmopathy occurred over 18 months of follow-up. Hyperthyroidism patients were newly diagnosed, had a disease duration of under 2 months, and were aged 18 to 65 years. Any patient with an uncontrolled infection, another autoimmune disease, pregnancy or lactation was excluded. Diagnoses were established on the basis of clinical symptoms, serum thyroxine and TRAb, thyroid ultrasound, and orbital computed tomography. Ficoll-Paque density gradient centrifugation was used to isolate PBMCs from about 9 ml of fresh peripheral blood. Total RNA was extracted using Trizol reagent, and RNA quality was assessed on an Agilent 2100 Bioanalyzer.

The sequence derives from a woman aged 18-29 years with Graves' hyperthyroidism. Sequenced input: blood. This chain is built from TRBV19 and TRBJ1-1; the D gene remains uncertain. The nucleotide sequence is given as TGTGCCAGTAGCAACGTCCCGAGCACTGAAGCTTTCTTT. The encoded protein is CASSNVPSTEAFF.